The rows below give T cell receptor beta chains drawn from one sample of a study of blood T cell repertoires in COVID-19. The protocol was immunoSEQ multiplex PCR, while the TCRdb copy is restricted to in-frame clones and leaves out a portion. The top ten hold under 3% of the sample, which has some 150,000 clones, over 70% seen once. The sequencing sample was made of peripheral blood. The receptors derive from a man aged 45 to 65 with active COVID-19. The CDR3 runs from the conserved cysteine through the conserved F or W. Each record gives: V gene, J gene, D gene, clone size, CDR3 DNA, CDR3 protein. The D gene is left open where the match is weak. Some rows mark clone size as missing; the rest say once, few, many or name a class of expanded clone.

V: TRBV6-2/TRBV6-3
J: TRBJ2-1
D: TRBD2
size: once
DNA: TGTGCCAGCAGTTACTCGATATGGCGGGGGGCCCACAATGAGCAGTTCTTC
CDR3: CASSYSIWRGAHNEQFF

V: TRBV6-6
J: TRBJ1-2
D: TRBD1
size: -
DNA: TGTGCCAGCAGTTACTCAGACAGGGGTGGTGGCTACACCTTC
CDR3: CASSYSDRGGGYTF

V: TRBV5-4
J: TRBJ2-5
D: TRBD1
size: -
DNA: TGTGCCAGCAGCTTGGGATTGGCCGAGGGGACAGATAAAGAGACCCAGTACTTC
CDR3: CASSLGLAEGTDKETQYF

V: TRBV30
J: TRBJ2-2
D: -
size: -
DNA: TGTGCCTGCGGGTCCGGGGAGCTGTTTTTT
CDR3: CACGSGELFF

V: TRBV5-6
J: TRBJ2-6
D: -
size: -
DNA: TGTGCCAGCAGCCTAAATTCCCCGGGGGCCAACGTCCTGACTTTC
CDR3: CASSLNSPGANVLTF

V: TRBV7-6
J: TRBJ1-5
D: -
size: few
DNA: TGTGCCAGCAGCTTCGGGGAGAATCAGCCCCAGCATTTT
CDR3: CASSFGENQPQHF

V: TRBV10-3
J: TRBJ2-1
D: -
size: -
DNA: TGTGCCATCAGTGAGGCGAGTGTGAATGAGCAGTTCTTC
CDR3: CAISEASVNEQFF

V: TRBV5-1
J: TRBJ1-6
D: -
size: -
DNA: TGCGCCAGCAGCTTGGGGGAGCGATCACCCCTCCACTTT
CDR3: CASSLGERSPLHF

V: TRBV2
J: TRBJ1-6
D: -
size: few
DNA: TGTGCCAGCAGCCTCTCGGAGGGACGCGGCTCACCCCTCCACTTT
CDR3: CASSLSEGRGSPLHF

V: TRBV5-6
J: TRBJ1-2
D: TRBD1
size: few
DNA: TGTGCCAGCAGCGGGCAGGGACAGGGGTCTGGCTACACCTTC
CDR3: CASSGQGQGSGYTF

V: TRBV6-5
J: TRBJ2-1
D: -
size: -
DNA: TGTGCCAGCAGTAATCGGGGATTACAAGGCAATGAGCAGTTCTTC
CDR3: CASSNRGLQGNEQFF

V: TRBV11-2
J: TRBJ2-7
D: TRBD1
size: few
DNA: TGTGCCAGCAGCCCAGGGTGGGGACAGGGGGAGCAGTACTTC
CDR3: CASSPGWGQGEQYF

V: TRBV5-1
J: TRBJ1-2
D: -
size: -
DNA: TGCGCCAGCAGCCCCAACAGGGAATATGGCTACACCTTC
CDR3: CASSPNREYGYTF

V: TRBV11-3
J: TRBJ2-5
D: -
size: -
DNA: TGTGCCAGCAGCCCGGGTCTCCTTGGACAAGAGACCCAGTACTTC
CDR3: CASSPGLLGQETQYF

V: TRBV20-1
J: TRBJ2-7
D: -
size: -
DNA: TGCAGTGCTAGTCCAGGCCACGAGCAGTACTTC
CDR3: CSASPGHEQYF

V: TRBV20-1
J: TRBJ1-1
D: TRBD1
size: -
DNA: TGCAGTGCTAGTGCAGGGGGCCGGGTCACTGAAGCTTTCTTT
CDR3: CSASAGGRVTEAFF

V: TRBV7-2
J: TRBJ2-1
D: TRBD2
size: -
DNA: TGTGCCAGCAGCCGTATTGGGCTAGCGGGGGGTCGGACCCTCAATGAGCAGTTCTTC
CDR3: CASSRIGLAGGRTLNEQFF

V: TRBV7-9
J: TRBJ2-6
D: -
size: -
DNA: TGTGCCAGCAGCTTTTCTTCTTCAAGGGGTTCCCCCAACGTCCTGACTTTC
CDR3: CASSFSSSRGSPNVLTF

V: TRBV7-9
J: TRBJ2-3
D: TRBD2
size: -
DNA: TGTGCCAGCAGCTTACGGGGGGGCACGCAGTATTTT
CDR3: CASSLRGGTQYF

V: TRBV5-6
J: TRBJ2-7
D: -
size: -
DNA: TGTGCCAGCAGCTTGGACAGGTCCTACGAGCAGTACTTC
CDR3: CASSLDRSYEQYF

V: TRBV5-1
J: TRBJ1-4
D: -
size: -
DNA: TGCGCCAGCAGCCCGGTGGGCGGGTTTAATGAAAAACTGTTTTTT
CDR3: CASSPVGGFNEKLFF

V: TRBV27
J: TRBJ2-7
D: TRBD1
size: -
DNA: TGTGCCAGCAGTTCGATAGGGACAGGGGGTGGTATAGGGGGAGACGAGCAGTACTTC
CDR3: CASSSIGTGGGIGGDEQYF

V: TRBV7-9
J: TRBJ1-2
D: TRBD1
size: -
DNA: TGTGCCAGCAGCTTAGCGGGTGGACAGGGCCTGCACTATGGCTACACCTTC
CDR3: CASSLAGGQGLHYGYTF

V: TRBV25-1
J: TRBJ2-1
D: -
size: -
DNA: TGTGCCAGCAGTGGAGACAACTACAATGAGCAGTTCTTC
CDR3: CASSGDNYNEQFF

V: TRBV6-5
J: TRBJ2-2
D: -
size: -
DNA: TGTGCCAGCATAAGGCCCGGGTCGTTGGCCGGGGAGCTGTTTTTT
CDR3: CASIRPGSLAGELFF

V: TRBV30
J: TRBJ2-7
D: TRBD1
size: -
DNA: TGTGCCTGGAACGGACAGGGACCATCCTACGAGCAGTACTTC
CDR3: CAWNGQGPSYEQYF

V: TRBV7-9
J: TRBJ1-4
D: -
size: -
DNA: TGTGCCAGCAGCACCGACAGACCCGAGGAAGAAAAACTGTTTTTT
CDR3: CASSTDRPEEEKLFF

V: TRBV7-9
J: TRBJ2-7
D: -
size: -
DNA: TGTGCCAGCAGCTATCCCGGGACTTATTCACCCTACGAGCAGTACTTC
CDR3: CASSYPGTYSPYEQYF

V: TRBV7-9
J: TRBJ2-3
D: TRBD2
size: -
DNA: TGTGCCAGCAGCTTGACTAGCGGGGGGATCACAGATACGCAGTATTTT
CDR3: CASSLTSGGITDTQYF

V: TRBV4-2
J: TRBJ2-1
D: -
size: -
DNA: TGTGCCAGCAGCCTCCAAGCATCTGGGGGGAGCTCCTACAATGAGCAGTTCTTC
CDR3: CASSLQASGGSSYNEQFF